The clone carrying this T cell receptor beta chain was observed a few times. Its antigen is as yet unknown. For the second PCR, which ran for about 7 to 11 cycles, a sample-barcoded 5' primer and a J-beta primer mix were used. In TCRdb, the 5' RACE reads were re-called with MiXCR into one record per CDR3 protein. Here the sample spans about 1.6 million distinct CDR3 sequences, 34% being singletons. V lost 6 bases, J lost 5 bases, and 16 bases lay in between. In germline, CDR1 is MNHNY, CDR2 SVGAGI (reference sequence). CDR3 size: 14 residues. This specimen belongs to a study of blood T cells in healthy people across ages. General observations from the study: More naive CD4+ cells and higher diversity marked long-lived donors relative to aged donors.

There were at least 5.5 micrograms of total RNA extracted from every sample. Input material: blood. The TCR originated in a woman in her thirties in good health. The V call is TRBV6-6, the J call TRBJ1-1; D is perhaps TRBD1 (5 bases). The DNA for the CDR3 is TGTGCCAGCAGAAGGGGCGGGGTTGAGACTGAAGCTTTCTTT. Protein: CASRRGGVETEAFF.